This T cell receptor (beta chain) stems from a study of blood T cells in healthy people across ages. A sample-barcoded 5' primer and a J-beta primer mix were used in a second PCR of roughly 7 to 11 cycles. Every sample gave at least 2.5 million paired-end reads containing CDR3. TCRdb itself ran the 5' RACE reads through MiXCR, one entry per CDR3 protein. Of about 1.1 million distinct CDR3 sequences listed, 35% to 40% are singletons. The CDR3 is made up of 14 amino acids. The germline gives CDR1 SGHRS, CDR2 YFSETQ. After removal of 0 bases from V and 11 bases from J, the junction contained 10 bases not matched to a gene.

The chain employs TRBV5-1 and TRBJ2-5, with 7 bases matching TRBD2. The source is a young man in good health. Sequenced: blood. The DNA of the CDR3 is TGCGCCAGCAGCTTGGATCACGGGGGGAGGGAGCAGTACTTC. This gives the protein CASSLDHGGREQYF.